This entry concerns a single T cell receptor beta chain. Germline-derived CDR1 and CDR2 are MNHEY and SMNVEV (reference sequence). With 6 bases removed from V and 0 bases from J, the gap between germline ends came to 18 bases. This CDR3 region has 16 residues. With 60 Vbeta and 13 Jbeta primers, the PCR was carried out. TCRdb's table, derived via immunoSEQ multiplex PCR, lists solely in-frame clones and lacks some. The profile shows 140,000 to 150,000 clones, about two thirds of them singletons. Donors consisted of healthy bone marrow donors. The data were taken from a study of cytomegalovirus exposure and HLA in healthy donors.

The chain links TRBV27 to TRBJ2-7, with D tentatively TRBD1 (5 bases). This sequence originates from a man aged 60 to 75 in good health and CMV-seronegative. Sequences were obtained from PBMCs. The CDR3 DNA follows: TGTGCCAGCAGCACTCCCCCAGGGCCCAGCTCCTACGAGCAGTACTTC. Translation: CASSTPPGPSSYEQYF.